These 13 T cell receptor beta chains share one sample of origin, sequenced in a study of T cells in tumors after PD-1 blockade. Sequencing used immunoSEQ multiplex PCR; TCRdb keeps in-frame clones, though not all of them. The sample consists of fewer than 40,000 clones, roughly four fifths of them appearing once. Sequenced here: PBMCs, sampled after anti-PD-1 treatment. The origin of the receptors is a human donor with basal cell carcinoma.

The chain is built from TRBV6-5 and TRBJ1-1; no clear D gene. The germline V and J ends were trimmed by 5 bases and 3 bases, with 10 bases remaining between them. CDR3 length equals 13 residues. Germline CDR1 MNHEY, CDR2 SVGAGI. DNA for the CDR3: TGTGCCAGCAGTCGAAATAGGGACACTGAAGCTTTCTTT. Translation: CASSRNRDTEAFF.

The chain couples TRBV4-3 to TRBJ2-1; no reliable D call. This CDR3 has 15 amino acids. The V end was cut by 1 base, the J end by 0 bases, with 7 bases between. Germline CDR1 and CDR2: LGHNA and YSLEER. The CDR3 loop is CASSQVLSSYNEQFF. CDR3 DNA: TGCGCCAGCAGCCAAGTGCTTAGCTCCTACAATGAGCAGTTCTTC.

Here the CDR3 DNA reads TGTGCCAGCAGCACGGACAGTGAAAAACTGTTTTTT. Amino acids: CASSTDSEKLFF. V usage is TRBV3-1 (or the pseudogene TRBV3-2) and J usage is TRBJ1-4, with a tentative D call TRBD1 (6 bases). Trimming took 5 bases from V and 7 from J, leaving 8 bases between them. Germline V gene data show CDR1 as LGHDT and CDR2 as YNNKEL (reference sequence). This CDR3 is built from 12 residues.

The chain combines TRBV7-9 with TRBJ2-2; D is uncertain. The last part of the DNA fits TRBJ1-3 better; the J call may be wrong. The CDR3 has 14 residues. Germline CDR1 is SEHNR and CDR2 is FQNEAQ (reference sequence). The CDR3 DNA reads TGTGCCAGCAGCTTACTGGACTCTGGAAACACCATATATTTT. Residues: CASSLLDSGNTIYF.

The table lists this clone with a count of one. V is TRBV20-1 and J is TRBJ2-1; 9 bases line up with TRBD2. This CDR3 has 14 amino acids. V trimming: 3 bases; J trimming: 8 bases; junction bases outside the gene matches: 8. Germline V gene sequence: CDR1 DFQATT, CDR2 SNEGSKA (reference sequence). The CDR3 is CSASRLAGRYEQFF. CDR3 bases: TGCAGTGCTAGTCGGCTAGCGGGAAGGTATGAGCAGTTCTTC.

By share of the sample, this clone is medium-sized. The V and J genes are TRBV4-3 and TRBJ2-1, with D maybe TRBD1 (6 bases). The CDR3 sequence is 15 residues long. Germline V lookup: CDR1 LGHNA, CDR2 YSLEER. With 0 bases removed from V and 1 base from J, the gap between germline ends came to 7 bases. In nucleotides, the CDR3 is TGCGCCAGCAGCCAAGATACAGGGTCCTACAATGAGCAGTTCTTC. This translates into CASSQDTGSYNEQFF.

The chain links TRBV6-2 or TRBV6-3 to TRBJ1-5; TRBD1 agrees at 10 bases. J lost 5 bases, V lost 2 bases, and 3 bases had no gene match. Germline lookup yields CDR1 MNHEY and CDR2 SVGEGT. CDR3 length: 15 residues. CDR3 protein: CASSYPGTGDQPQHF. The CDR3 nucleotides read TGTGCCAGCAGTTACCCCGGGACAGGGGATCAGCCCCAGCATTTT.

CDR3 region: CASSRTAPGLADLYNEQFF. In nucleotides, the CDR3 is TGTGCCAGCAGCCGGACCGCCCCGGGACTAGCGGACCTCTACAATGAGCAGTTCTTC. This chain joins TRBV7-2 and TRBJ2-1; TRBD2 matches at 11 bases. Germline CDR1 and CDR2: SGHTA and FQGNSA. The CDR3 runs to 19 residues. V shed 5 bases and J 3 bases; nucleotides not matched to a gene: 15.

In nucleotides, the CDR3 is TGTGCCAGCGCAACTGGGGCCAACGTCCTGACTTTC. Translated, it gives CASATGANVLTF. The chain recombines TRBV6-5 with TRBJ2-6; D not certain. The CDR3 contains 12 residues. Germline assignment: CDR1 MNHEY and CDR2 SVGAGI. Between the trimmed V and J ends, which lost 8 bases and 2 bases, there was a span of 4 bases.

V and J are TRBV18 and TRBJ2-2, with no clear D. Germline CDR1 is KGHSH and CDR2 is LQKENI. The ends were cut back, 2 bases at V and 0 bases at J, with 13 bases in the middle. The CDR3 runs to 17 residues. This chain's CDR3 is CASSPGIGIANTGELFF. CDR3 nucleotides: TGTGCCAGCTCACCAGGAATAGGGATCGCGAACACCGGGGAGCTGTTTTTT. The entire variable domain, with the rest obtained from reference TRBV18 and TRBJ2-2, is as follows: NAGVMQNPRHLVRRRGQEARLRCSPMKGHSHVYWYRQLPEEGLKFMVYLQKENIIDESGMPKERFSAEFPKEGPSILRIQQVVRGDSAAYFCASSPGIGIANTGELFFGEGSRLTVL.

V gene TRBV7-3 combines with J gene TRBJ2-5; TRBD2 matches at 9 bases. J lost 4 bases, V lost 2 bases, and 11 bases had no gene match. This CDR3 has 17 residues. CDR1 is SGHTA and CDR2 is FQGTGA in the germline V gene. CDR3 residues: CASSLGGRAAEGETQYF. The CDR3 nucleotides read TGTGCCAGCAGCTTAGGCGGGAGGGCCGCGGAAGGAGAGACCCAGTACTTC.

This clone was observed a few times. J is TRBJ2-7 and V is TRBV27, with no clear D. The germline V and J ends were trimmed by 2 bases and 2 bases, with 10 bases remaining between them. Germline assignment: CDR1 MNHEY and CDR2 SMNVEV (reference sequence). The CDR3 runs 14 residues. The CDR3 spells CASSLNGWTYEQYF. In nucleotides, the CDR3 is TGTGCCAGCAGTTTAAACGGATGGACCTACGAGCAGTACTTC.

The rearrangement joins TRBV5-1 to TRBJ2-3; D remains ambiguous. Germline lookup yields CDR1 SGHRS and CDR2 YFSETQ. The CDR3 length is 12 residues. Trimming removed 1 base at V and 0 bases at J, with 0 bases between. CDR3 loop: CASSLSTDTQYF. DNA for the CDR3: TGCGCCAGCAGCTTGAGCACAGATACGCAGTATTTT. Variable domain in full (rest from reference TRBV5-1 and TRBJ2-3): KAGVTQTPRYLIKTRGQQVTLSCSPISGHRSVSWYQQTPGQGLQFLFEYFSETQRNKGNFPGRFSGRQFSNSRSEMNVSTLELGDSALYLCASSLSTDTQYFGPGTRLTVL.